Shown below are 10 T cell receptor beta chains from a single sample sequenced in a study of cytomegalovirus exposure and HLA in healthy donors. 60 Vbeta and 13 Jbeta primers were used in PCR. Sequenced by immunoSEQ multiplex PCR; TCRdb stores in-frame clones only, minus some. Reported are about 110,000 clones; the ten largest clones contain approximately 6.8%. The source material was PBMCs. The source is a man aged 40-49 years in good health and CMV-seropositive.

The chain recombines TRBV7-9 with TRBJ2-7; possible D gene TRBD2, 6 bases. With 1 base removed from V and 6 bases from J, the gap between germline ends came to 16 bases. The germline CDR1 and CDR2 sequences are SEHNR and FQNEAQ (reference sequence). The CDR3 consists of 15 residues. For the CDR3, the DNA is TGTGCCAGCAGCTTAGTACGGGAGCGGCGCGGCGAGCAGTACTTC. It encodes CASSLVRERRGEQYF. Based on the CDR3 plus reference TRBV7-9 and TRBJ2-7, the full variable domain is DTGVSQNPRHKITKRGQNVTFRCDPISEHNRLYWYRQTLGQGPEFLTYFQNEAQLEKSRLLSDRFSAERPKGSFSTLEIQRTEQGDSAMYLCASSLVRERRGEQYFGPGTRLTVT.

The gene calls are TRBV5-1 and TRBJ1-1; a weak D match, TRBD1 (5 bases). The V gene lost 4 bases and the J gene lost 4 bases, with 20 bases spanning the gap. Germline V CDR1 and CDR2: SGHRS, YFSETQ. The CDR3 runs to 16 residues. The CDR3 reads CASSIGHGTIGTEAFF. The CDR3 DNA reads TGCGCCAGCAGCATCGGACATGGAACGATTGGCACTGAAGCTTTCTTT.

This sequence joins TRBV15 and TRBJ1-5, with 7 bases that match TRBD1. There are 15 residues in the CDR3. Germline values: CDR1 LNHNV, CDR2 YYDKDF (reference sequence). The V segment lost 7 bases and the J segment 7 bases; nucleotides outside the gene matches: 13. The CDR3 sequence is CATTTGRGTWQPQHF. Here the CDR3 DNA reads TGTGCCACCACCACAGGCAGGGGGACCTGGCAGCCCCAGCATTTT. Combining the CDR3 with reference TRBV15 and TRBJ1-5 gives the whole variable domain DAMVIQNPRYQVTQFGKPVTLSCSQTLNHNVMYWYQQKSSQAPKLLFHYYDKDFNNEADTPDNFQSRRPNTSFCFLDIRSPGLGDTAMYLCATTTGRGTWQPQHFGDGTRLSIL.

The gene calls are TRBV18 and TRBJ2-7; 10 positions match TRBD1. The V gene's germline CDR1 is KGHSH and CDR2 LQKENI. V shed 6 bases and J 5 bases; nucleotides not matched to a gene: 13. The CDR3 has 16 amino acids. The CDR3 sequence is CASSPSRGDRGHEQYF. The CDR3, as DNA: TGTGCCAGCTCCCCTTCCCGGGGGGACAGGGGCCACGAGCAGTACTTC.

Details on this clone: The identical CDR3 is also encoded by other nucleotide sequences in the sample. CDR3 coding DNA: TGTGCCAGCAGCTTGCTCCAGAACCAAGAGACCCAGTACTTC. Encoded protein: CASSLLQNQETQYF. The gene calls are TRBV7-6 and TRBJ2-5, with unresolved D. The CDR3 length is 14 residues. Trimming removed 3 bases from V and 0 bases from J, with 8 bases in between. Germline V CDR1 and CDR2: SGHVS, FNYEAQ.

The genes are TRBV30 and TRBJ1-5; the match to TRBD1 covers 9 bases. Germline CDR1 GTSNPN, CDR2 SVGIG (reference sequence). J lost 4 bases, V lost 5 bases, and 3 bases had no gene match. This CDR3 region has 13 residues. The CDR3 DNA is TGTGCCTGGGGGACAGGGCCTAATCAGCCCCAGCATTTT. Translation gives CAWGTGPNQPQHF.

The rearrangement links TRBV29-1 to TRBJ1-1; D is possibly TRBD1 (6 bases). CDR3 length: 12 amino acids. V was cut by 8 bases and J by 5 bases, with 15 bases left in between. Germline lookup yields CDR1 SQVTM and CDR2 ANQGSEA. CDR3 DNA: TGCAGCACAAACAAGGGGGGGACTGAAGCTTTCTTT. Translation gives CSTNKGGTEAFF.

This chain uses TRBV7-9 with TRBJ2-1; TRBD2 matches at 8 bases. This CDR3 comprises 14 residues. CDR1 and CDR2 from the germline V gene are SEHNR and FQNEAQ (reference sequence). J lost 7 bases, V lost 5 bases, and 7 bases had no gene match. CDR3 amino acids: CASSPGTSKNEQFF. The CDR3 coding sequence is TGTGCCAGCAGCCCCGGGACTAGTAAGAATGAGCAGTTCTTC. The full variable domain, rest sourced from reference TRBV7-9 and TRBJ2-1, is DTGVSQNPRHKITKRGQNVTFRCDPISEHNRLYWYRQTLGQGPEFLTYFQNEAQLEKSRLLSDRFSAERPKGSFSTLEIQRTEQGDSAMYLCASSPGTSKNEQFFGPGTRLTVL.

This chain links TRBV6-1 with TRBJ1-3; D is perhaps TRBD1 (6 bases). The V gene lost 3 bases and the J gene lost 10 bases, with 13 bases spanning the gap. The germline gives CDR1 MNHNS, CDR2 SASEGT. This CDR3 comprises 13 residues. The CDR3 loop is CASSEDPGVTIYF. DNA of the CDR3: TGTGCCAGCAGTGAGGACCCAGGGGTAACCATATATTTT.

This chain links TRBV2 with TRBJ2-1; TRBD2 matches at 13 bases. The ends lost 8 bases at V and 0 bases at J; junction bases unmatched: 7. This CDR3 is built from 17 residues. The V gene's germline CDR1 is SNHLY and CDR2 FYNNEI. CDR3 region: CASGTSGIYSSYNEQFF. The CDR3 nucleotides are TGTGCCAGCGGGACTAGCGGGATCTATAGCTCCTACAATGAGCAGTTCTTC.